Detailed here is one T cell receptor (beta chain). Its target is unknown. This specimen comes from a study of cytomegalovirus exposure and HLA in healthy donors. General study findings and limits: When the data were analyzed later, several of the most significant clusters appeared to be linked to common viral pathogens. A list of 150 to 200 TCR beta chains associated with cytomegalovirus was given.

The V end lost 4 bases, the J end lost 3 bases, and 10 bases lay between the germline ends. CDR3 length: 13 amino acids. The germline V gene encodes CDR1 PRHDT and CDR2 FYEKMQ (reference sequence). The PCR contained 60 Vbeta and 13 Jbeta primers. This table comes from immunoSEQ multiplex PCR, and its TCRdb copy is limited to in-frame clones, with some not included. The sample contains about 160,000 clones, 80% of which appear only once. This TCR came from a man aged 30 to 45 in good health and CMV-seronegative. This rearrangement joins TRBV13 to TRBJ2-7; D is perhaps TRBD1 (5 bases). Specimen: PBMCs. The CDR3 nucleotides read TGTGCCAGCAGCTGGGCAGGGCTCTACGAGCAGTACTTC. This translates into CASSWAGLYEQYF. The full variable domain, rest sourced from reference TRBV13 and TRBJ2-7, is AAGVIQSPRHLIKEKRETATLKCYPIPRHDTVYWYQQGPGQDPQFLISFYEKMQSDKGSIPDRFSAQQFSDYHSELNMSSLELGDSALYFCASSWAGLYEQYFGPGTRLTVT.